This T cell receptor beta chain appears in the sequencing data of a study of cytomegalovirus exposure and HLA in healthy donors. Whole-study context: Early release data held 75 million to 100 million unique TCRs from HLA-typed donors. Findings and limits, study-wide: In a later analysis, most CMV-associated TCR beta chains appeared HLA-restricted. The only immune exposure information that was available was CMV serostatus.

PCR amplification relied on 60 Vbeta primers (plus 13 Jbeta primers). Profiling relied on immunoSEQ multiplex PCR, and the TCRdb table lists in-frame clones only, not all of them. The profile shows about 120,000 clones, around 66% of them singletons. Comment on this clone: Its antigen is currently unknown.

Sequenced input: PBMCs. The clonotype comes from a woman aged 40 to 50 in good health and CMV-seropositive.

The CDR3 DNA reads TGTGCCAGCAGTTACTCGAGACGACAGCCTAATGAAAAACTGTTTTTT. Translating gives CASSYSRRQPNEKLFF. The rearrangement uses TRBV6-5 and TRBJ1-4; TRBD1 might be the D (5 bases). V was shortened by 0 bases and J by 3 bases, with 11 bases between the two germline ends. The CDR3 is made up of 16 amino acids. In germline, CDR1 is MNHEY, CDR2 SVGAGI.